The T cell receptor (beta chain) described here comes from a study of T cells in women clearing cervical HPV infection. Findings of the study overall: Combining TCR richness with V gene abundances gave around 0.83 AUC.

Comments on this clone: The antigen is not known. The CDR3 goes on 3 residues after the read ends, and that part is filled in from the germline J gene.

TCR beta CDR3 amplified by multiplex PCR from about 1200 ng genomic DNA. Assay used: immunoSEQ multiplex PCR; TCRdb lists only in-frame clones, some missing. This sample's clone table lists 20,000 to 25,000 clones. Cervical HPV DNA detected by MY09/MY11 PCR, typed by dot-blot. The CDR3 runs to 12 residues. Germline values: CDR1 KGHSH, CDR2 LQKENI. The V end was cut by 2 bases, the J end by 4 bases, with 4 bases between. This receptor was obtained from a woman between 18 and 70 years old with a cervical HPV16 infection that either progressed to CIN3+ or cleared (not recorded which). V and J are TRBV18 and TRBJ2-3; no clear D gene. The sequenced sample consisted of blood buffy coat. CDR3 bases read: TGTGCCAGCTCACCATCTGCAGATACG. Encoded protein: CASSPSADT. The full CDR3 sequence reads CASSPSADTQYF.